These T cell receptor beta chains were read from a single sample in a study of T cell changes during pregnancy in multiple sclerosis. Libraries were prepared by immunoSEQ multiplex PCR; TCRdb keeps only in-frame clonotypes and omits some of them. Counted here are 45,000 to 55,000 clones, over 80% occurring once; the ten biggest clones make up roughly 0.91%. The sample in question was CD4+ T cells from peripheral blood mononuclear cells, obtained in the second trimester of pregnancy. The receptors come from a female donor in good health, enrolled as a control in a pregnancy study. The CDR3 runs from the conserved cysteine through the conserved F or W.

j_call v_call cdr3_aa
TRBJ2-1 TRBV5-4 CASSSTSSSYNEQFF
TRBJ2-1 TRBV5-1 CASSLVSGHALWEQFF
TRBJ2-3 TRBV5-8 CASSFTGGGTDTQYF
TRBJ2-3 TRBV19 CASSTPGQGSTDTQYF
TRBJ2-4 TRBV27 CASSTRQGGNIQYF
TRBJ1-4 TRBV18 CASSPVLGSEKLFF
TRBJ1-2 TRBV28 CASSLAVLYGYTF
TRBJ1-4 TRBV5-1 CASSLAPPGTNEKLFF
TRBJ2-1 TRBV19 CASSIPGGSYNEQFF
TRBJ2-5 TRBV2 CASTGEQETQYF
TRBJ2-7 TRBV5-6 CASSLYKAGGLWEQYF
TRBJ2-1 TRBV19 CASTFKPSGSMGEQFF
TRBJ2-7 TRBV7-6 CASSLTVAYEQYF
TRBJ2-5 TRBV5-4 CASSPGLAGGVFQETQYF
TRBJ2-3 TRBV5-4 CASSLQGAVSGTDTQYF
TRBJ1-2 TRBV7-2 CASSLLAGGYPNYGYTF
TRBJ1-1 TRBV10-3 CAISEGLRTGGNTEAFF
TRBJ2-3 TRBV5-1 CASSPWDRETDTQYF
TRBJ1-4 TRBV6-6 CASRQGGEKLFF
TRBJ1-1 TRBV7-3 CASSPRGVDTEAFF
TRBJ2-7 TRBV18 CASSPGQGEAYEQYF
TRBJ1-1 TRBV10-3 CATRQGETEAFF